This T cell receptor beta chain stems from a study of T cells in Graves' hyperthyroidism and ophthalmopathy. The CDR3 totals 18 residues. V dropped 2 bases and J dropped 4; count of bases not matched to a gene: 13. The germline gives CDR1 SGHRS, CDR2 YFSETQ. Regions amplified from RNA transcripts were the TCR beta CDR3 regions. HTBI primers were used for first-round RT-PCR of the TCR CDR3. TCRdb redid the calling of the multiplex PCR reads with MiXCR, one entry per CDR3 protein. The repertoire has some 500,000 distinct CDR3 sequences, 14% of them found once; the top ten carry 17%. What was sequenced was blood. This TCR derives from a woman younger than 30 with Graves' hyperthyroidism. The rearrangement links TRBV5-1 to TRBJ2-2; 8 bases map to TRBD2. For the CDR3, the DNA is TGCGCCAGCAGCTTATGGTCCCAGCGGACTAGCCGCACCGGGGAGCTGTTTTTT. It encodes CASSLWSQRTSRTGELFF.